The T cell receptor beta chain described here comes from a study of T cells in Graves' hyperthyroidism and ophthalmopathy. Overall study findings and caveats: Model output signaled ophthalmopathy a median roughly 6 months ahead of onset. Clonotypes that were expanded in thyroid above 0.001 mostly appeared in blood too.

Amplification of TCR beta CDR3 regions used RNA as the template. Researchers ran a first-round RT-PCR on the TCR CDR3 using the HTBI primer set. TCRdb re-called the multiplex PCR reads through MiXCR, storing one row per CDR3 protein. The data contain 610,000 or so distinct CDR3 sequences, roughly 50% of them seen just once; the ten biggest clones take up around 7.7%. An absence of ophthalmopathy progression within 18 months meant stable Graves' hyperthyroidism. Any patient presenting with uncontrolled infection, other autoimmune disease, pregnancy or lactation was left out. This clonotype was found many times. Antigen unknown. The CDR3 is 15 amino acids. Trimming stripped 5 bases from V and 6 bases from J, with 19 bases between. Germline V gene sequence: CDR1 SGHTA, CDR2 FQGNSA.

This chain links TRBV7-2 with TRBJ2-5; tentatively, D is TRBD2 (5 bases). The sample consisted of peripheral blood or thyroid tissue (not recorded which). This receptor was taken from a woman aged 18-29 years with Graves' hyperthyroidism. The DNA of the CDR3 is TGTGCCAGCAGCCTGGTCCGGGGTAGGCGGAAGACCCAGTACTTC. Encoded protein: CASSLVRGRRKTQYF.